This TCR beta chain was captured by sequencing in a study of blood T cells in healthy people across ages. General observations from the study: Older individuals had lower TCR beta diversity per million T cells (the decline was roughly linear).

Points on this clonotype: Antigen specificity is unknown.

The donors, healthy Caucasians from Russia, were aged about 6 to 90. Germline V gives CDR1 SEHNR, CDR2 FQNEAQ (reference sequence). The V gene lost 5 bases and the J gene lost 2 bases, with 16 bases spanning the gap. This CDR3 region has 16 residues. Then a second PCR, running roughly 6 to 12 cycles, was carried out with a sample-barcoded 5' primer and a J-beta primer mix. Tagging of each cDNA molecule was performed by a template-switch adaptor with 12 random nucleotides. TCRdb independently ran MiXCR on the 5' RACE reads; one entry per CDR3 protein. This table holds fewer than 650,000 distinct CDR3 sequences, approximately 26% found once. This sample was shared with a second study, whose subject was T cells of mothers and their children. That work adds: For cDNA synthesis, the complete extracted RNA was used (roughly 1.5 ug per 15 ul).

This chain joins TRBV7-9 and TRBJ2-4; D may be TRBD1 (6 bases). The sequence was obtained from a boy between 2 and 15 years old in good health. The material sequenced was blood. The CDR3 nucleotides are TGTGCCAGCAGCCCTGGTCCTGGACAGCCCAAAAACATTCAGTACTTC. Protein product: CASSPGPGQPKNIQYF.